This T cell receptor beta chain appears in the sequencing data of a study of blood T cell repertoires in COVID-19. At the level of the study: Both acute and convalescent COVID-19 samples were obtained from the United States, Italy and Spain. The cDNA or gDNA used as material had been derived from T cells, B-cell-depleted T cells, or PBMCs.

Data came from immunoSEQ multiplex PCR; TCRdb stores just in-frame clones and leaves some out. This table holds about 300,000 clones, just under 90% found once. The CDR3 has 13 residues. Germline V lookup: CDR1 LNHDA, CDR2 SQIVND (reference sequence). The V gene end was trimmed by 2 bases and the J gene end by 4 bases; junction bases not matched to a gene: 1. This receptor was identified in a woman between 25 and 40 years old with COVID-19, enrolled during active disease. The sample comprised peripheral blood. This chain links TRBV19 with TRBJ2-5, with TRBD2 identical over 7 bases. CDR3 in amino acids: CASSISGAETQYF. CDR3 coding DNA: TGTGCCAGTAGTATAAGCGGGGCAGAGACCCAGTACTTC.